A selection of T cell receptor beta chains follows, all from one sample in a study of long-term antiretroviral therapy in people with HIV. The data were produced by immunoSEQ multiplex PCR, yet TCRdb's version contains in-frame clones alone and is incomplete. Altogether over 30,000 clones are present, roughly 80% being singletons, with the ten largest covering approximately 2.9%. The sample in question was unsorted PBMCs, obtained 1.9 years after starting antiretroviral therapy. The receptor set was obtained from a man younger than 35 with HIV. CDR3s include the opening cysteine and the closing phenylalanine or tryptophan. D genes are given only for firm matches. Size is omitted from some rows. Given values are once, few, many or a class for expanded clones.

J gene,clone size,V gene,D gene,CDR3 length,CDR3 DNA,CDR3 protein
TRBJ2-6,-,TRBV7-9,TRBD1,18,TGTGCCAGCAGCCTCGGGACAGGGGCTTCCTCTGGGGCCAACGTCCTGACTTTC,CASSLGTGASSGANVLTF
TRBJ1-3,-,TRBV6-5,TRBD1,15,TGTGCCAGCAGTTCGGGACAGCGCTCTGGAAACACCATATATTTT,CASSSGQRSGNTIYF
TRBJ1-2,-,TRBV5-5,-,15,TGTGCCAGCAGCCCCTGGGACGGGACTAACTATGGCTACACCTTC,CASSPWDGTNYGYTF
TRBJ2-7,-,TRBV11-1,-,14,TGTGCCAGCAGCCCGCGTTATGAAACCTACGAGCAGTACTTC,CASSPRYETYEQYF
TRBJ1-2,few,TRBV28,-,13,TGTGCCAGCAGTCCCGGGACTTTTCCTTCCTACACCTTC,CASSPGTFPSYTF
TRBJ2-3,-,TRBV6-1,TRBD1,15,TGTGCCAGCAGTGACGAGGGGGCGAGCACAGATACGCAGTATTTT,CASSDEGASTDTQYF
TRBJ1-6,-,TRBV4-2,-,13,TGTGCCAGCCGAGGGGGGCAGACCTCACCCCTCCACTTT,CASRGGQTSPLHF
TRBJ2-7,few,TRBV6-1,-,12,TGTGCCAGCGCAGGGGGGTCCTACGAGCAGTACTTC,CASAGGSYEQYF
TRBJ2-6,-,TRBV6-6,-,15,TGTGCCAGCAGTTACAAGGGGACTGGGGCCAACGTCCTGACTTTC,CASSYKGTGANVLTF
TRBJ1-1,-,TRBV7-3,-,13,TGTGCCAGCAGCGGCAGCCTGAACACTGAAGCTTTCTTT,CASSGSLNTEAFF
TRBJ1-6,-,TRBV7-9,-,12,TGTGCCAGCAGCTCGGGGGATTCACCCCTCCACTTT,CASSSGDSPLHF
TRBJ2-5,once,TRBV11-1,-,11,TGTGCCAGCAGCCGACAAGAGACCCAGTACTTC,CASSRQETQYF
TRBJ2-2,-,TRBV4-1,-,15,TGCGCCAGCAGCCTCCGGGACTCTAACACCGGGGAGCTGTTTTTT,CASSLRDSNTGELFF
TRBJ1-6,-,TRBV27,-,14,TGTGCCAGCAGTCTTTTCGGTTCGTATTCACCCCTCCACTTT,CASSLFGSYSPLHF
TRBJ1-3,-,TRBV11-3,-,15,TGTGCCAGCAGCACCACAGGCCCCTCTGGAAACACCATATATTTT,CASSTTGPSGNTIYF
TRBJ2-1,-,TRBV6-1,TRBD1,17,TGTGCCAGCAGTGAACCCCCAGGGGGCGGTCGGTTCGATGAGCAGTTCTTC,CASSEPPGGGRFDEQFF
TRBJ2-7,once,TRBV5-8,TRBD2,15,TGTGCCAGCAGCTTTTTAGCGGGGGGTACCTACGAGCAGTACTTC,CASSFLAGGTYEQYF
TRBJ2-3,-,TRBV21-1,-,16,TGTGCCAGCAGCAAAACCAGACAGGGAGGATCCGATACGCAGTATTTT,CASSKTRQGGSDTQYF
TRBJ1-1,-,TRBV6-6,-,13,TGTGCCAGCATCAAAGGGAGGGACACTGAAGCTTTCTTT,CASIKGRDTEAFF
TRBJ1-4,-,TRBV12-5,TRBD1,18,TGTGCTAGTGGTTCCTCCTATACCTCAGACAGGGGACGGGAAAAACTGTTTTTT,CASGSSYTSDRGREKLFF
TRBJ1-1,-,TRBV11-2,-,14,TGTGCCAGCAGCTTAGCGGGGGTGGACACTGAAGCTTTCTTT,CASSLAGVDTEAFF
TRBJ2-3,-,TRBV7-3,-,16,TGTGCCAGCAGCTTAACGTATTCAGGGGGCACAGATACGCAGTATTTT,CASSLTYSGGTDTQYF
TRBJ1-4,once,TRBV7-9,-,14,TGTGCCAGCAGCTTAGGGGGCGGGACAGAAAAACTGTTTTTT,CASSLGGGTEKLFF
TRBJ1-5,-,TRBV28,-,14,TGTGCCAGCATTCGAGGGTCCCCCAATCAGCCCCAGCATTTT,CASIRGSPNQPQHF
TRBJ1-4,-,TRBV18,-,14,TGTGCCAGCTCACCAGAAATAGGGCATGAAAAACTGTTTTTT,CASSPEIGHEKLFF
TRBJ2-3,-,TRBV9,TRBD2,13,TGTGCCAGCAGCCCGGGGGGGCCAGATACGCAGTATTTT,CASSPGGPDTQYF
TRBJ1-2,few,TRBV10-3,TRBD1,14,TGTGCCATCAGTGAGGAGGGACAGGGTTTGGGCTACACCTTC,CAISEEGQGLGYTF
TRBJ2-6,once,TRBV28,TRBD2,19,TGTGCCAGCACCATAATGGGGGGGGAGAACCCCTCTGGGGCCAACGTCCTGACTTTC,CASTIMGGENPSGANVLTF
TRBJ2-1,-,TRBV11-2,TRBD1,15,TGTGCCAGCAGCTCCCCGAGGACAGGGGACAATGAGCAGTTCTTC,CASSSPRTGDNEQFF
TRBJ2-3,-,TRBV5-1,-,12,TGCGCCAGCAGCTCCACGTCAGATACGCAGTATTTT,CASSSTSDTQYF